The sequence of this T cell receptor (beta chain) was determined in a study of OX40 agonist ivuxolimab in advanced cancers. Measured with immunoSEQ multiplex PCR; TCRdb has only the in-frame clones, and not every one. Among 75,000 to 100,000 clones listed, roughly 90% were seen once. The clonotype originates from an adult with an advanced solid tumor such as melanoma, head and neck, liver or kidney cancer. The input for sequencing was CD4+ or CD8+ T cells sorted from blood, taken in a trial of the OX40 agonist ivuxolimab.

The CDR3 spells CAIRDDGRLTSTDTQYF. The CDR3 DNA reads TGTGCCATCAGAGACGACGGCAGACTAACTAGCACAGATACGCAGTATTTT. The chain recombines TRBV10-3 with TRBJ2-3; D is possibly TRBD2 (5 bases). The CDR3 spans 17 residues. V was trimmed by 6 bases and J by 0 bases, leaving 19 bases between them. The germline gives CDR1 ENHRY, CDR2 SYGVKD.